These 5 T cell receptor beta chains were all obtained from the same sample, sequenced in a study of blood T cell repertoires in COVID-19. TCRdb's copy holds only in-frame clones and misses some; the assay was immunoSEQ multiplex PCR. This table has over 250,000 clones, roughly four fifths appearing once. The specimen was PBMCs or T cells enriched from blood (not recorded which). The source of these receptors is a man aged 30 to 45 with acute COVID-19.

This chain connects TRBV7-9 to TRBJ2-3; 9 bases agree with TRBD2. The germline gives CDR1 SEHNR, CDR2 FQNEAQ (reference sequence). After removal of 4 bases from V and 5 bases from J, the junction contained 16 bases not matched to a gene. The CDR3 spans 18 residues. CDR3 nucleotides: TGTGCCAGCAGCTCCCGACTAGGAGCGGGAGGACTATTAGATACGCAGTATTTT. This gives the protein CASSSRLGAGGLLDTQYF.

This clone appeared a single time. This chain joins TRBV5-4 and TRBJ1-2; 7 nucleotides align to TRBD1. Germline CDR1 is SGHNT and CDR2 is YYREEE (reference sequence). The V segment lost 3 bases and the J segment 7 bases; nucleotides outside the gene matches: 9. The CDR3 consists of 14 residues. In DNA form, the CDR3 reads TGTGCCAGCAGCTCAACTGACAGGGCAGGTGGCTACACCTTC. Its translation is CASSSTDRAGGYTF.

In its sample, this clone was seen once. V is TRBV5-1 and J is TRBJ2-3; 9 bases are a match to TRBD1. V gave up 4 bases and J gave up 5 bases; unmatched junction bases: 11. There are 16 residues in the CDR3. Germline CDR1 and CDR2: SGHRS and YFSETQ. The CDR3 loop reads CASSVQSGTGIDTQYF. CDR3 DNA: TGCGCCAGCAGCGTACAATCCGGGACAGGGATAGATACGCAGTATTTT.

The chain links TRBV19 to TRBJ1-5; D unresolved. The CDR3 sequence is 14 residues long. The germline V and J ends were trimmed by 6 bases and 0 bases, with 9 bases remaining between them. In germline, CDR1 is LNHDA, CDR2 SQIVND (reference sequence). The CDR3, as DNA: TGTGCCAGTAGGCTAAGTTATAGCAATCAGCCCCAGCATTTT. It yields the protein CASRLSYSNQPQHF.

This chain links TRBV6-2 or TRBV6-3 with TRBJ2-2; no reliable D call. Germline V gives CDR1 MNHEY, CDR2 SVGEGT. Trimming removed 6 bases from V and 8 bases from J, with 7 bases in between. The CDR3 length is 11 residues. The CDR3 DNA sequence: TGTGCCAGCAGATACCCGGGGGAGCTGTTTTTT. Translated: CASRYPGELFF.